The source of this TCR beta chain is a study of T cells after yellow fever vaccination (dated by TCRdb to between 2018 and 2021). In the study overall: The SMART-Seq v4 Ultra Low Input RNA kit was used to prepare libraries from fractions with low cell numbers. To follow T-cell clones before and after primary and booster YFV17D yellow fever vaccination, bulk TCR alpha and beta repertoires were sequenced over time. The cohort comprised two healthy male donors, one aged 18 to 30 and one aged 30 to 40 years. Blood was collected at multiple timepoints before and after primary and secondary immunization, and bulk PBMC replicates and cell subsets were isolated. Results the study describes overall, beyond this receptor: The study included only two donors, which limits how far the findings can be generalized. A small share of clonotypes was detected in both CD4 and CD8 compartments, with the overlap likely arising from convergent recombination. Most clones expanded after primary vaccination were re-detected after the booster (around 96% of CD4 and around 88% of CD8), suggesting broad memory maintenance. The secondary T-cell response was weaker than the primary response but faster, peaking on day 5 instead of day 15. FACS-sorted repertoires could contain abundant contaminating clonotypes from the bulk population, so computational filtering was required.

In the paper's terms, the treatment or condition label means: live attenuated yellow fever vaccine strain. Two biological replicates of bulk PBMCs were collected at each blood-draw timepoint. A standard Ficoll-Paque protocol was used to isolate PBMCs from peripheral blood. RNA was extracted with TriZol from bulk PBMCs, CD4 and CD8 fractions, and dextramer-positive and dextramer-negative fractions. TCR cDNA was synthesized by 5'RACE template switching, which introduced a universal primer site and unique molecular identifiers. cDNA synthesis was primed from both the TCR alpha and TCR beta constant segments. Two PCR steps were used to amplify libraries, with sample barcodes and sequencing adapters being added in the second step. Sequencing of libraries was done on Illumina HiSeq 2500 (2x100 bp) or NovaSeq (2x150 bp). Processing in the source paper ran as follows. Reads were demultiplexed and collapsed into UMI consensus sequences with MIGEC, and V(D)J alignment was performed with MiXCR. Using edgeR on replicate PBMC samples, clonotypes were called vaccine-responding if FDR was below 0.01 and the log2 fold change was above 5 up to day 15. Each bulk clonotype was labeled CD4 or CD8 based on which sequenced repertoire, CD4 or CD8, contained the clonotype at higher abundance. TCRdb reworked the public reads: Q25 trimming with fastp, MiXCR clone assembly, productive beta chains retained. Entries that share a CDR3 protein sequence are merged under the most common genes and DNA. The V and J calls reflect TCRdb's pipeline rather than the authors' work. This sample lists about 630,000 distinct CDR3 sequences; around an eighth were detected once. Approximately 15% of the sample is taken by the ten largest.

About this clonotype: Its antigen is currently not known. No base quality values were provided; no much bigger clone lies one nucleotide off.

Sequences were derived from PBMCs, sampled on the day of the yellow fever booster vaccination. The clonotype was recovered from a man between 25 and 39 years old who received the YFV17D yellow fever vaccine.

The sequence in DNA is TGCGCCAGCAGCCACGTTAGCGGGAGTCGCAATGAGCAGTTCTTC. Its amino acids are CASSHVSGSRNEQFF. The sequence is built from TRBV4-1 and TRBJ2-1, with TRBD2 matching 9 junction bases. The germline V gene gives CDR1 as MGHRA and CDR2 as YSYEKL. Trimming removed 3 bases from V and 6 bases from J; the gene matches leave 6 bases unexplained. From the cysteine up to the phenylalanine, the CDR3 has a length of 15 residues. Only the CDR3 part of the read is kept: 45 bases, read in frame from the first base.